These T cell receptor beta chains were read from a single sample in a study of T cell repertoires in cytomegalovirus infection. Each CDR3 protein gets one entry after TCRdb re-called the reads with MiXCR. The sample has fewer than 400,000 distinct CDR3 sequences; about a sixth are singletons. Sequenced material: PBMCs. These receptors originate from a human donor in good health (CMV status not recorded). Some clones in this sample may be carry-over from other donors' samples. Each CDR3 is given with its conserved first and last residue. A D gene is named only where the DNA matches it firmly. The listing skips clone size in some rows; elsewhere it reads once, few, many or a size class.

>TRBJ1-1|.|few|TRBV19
CASQPFQGRLNTEAFF
TGTGCCAGTCAACCCTTCCAGGGACGGCTGAACACTGAAGCTTTCTTT
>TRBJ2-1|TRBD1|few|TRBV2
CASWGTVFSEQFF
TGTGCCTCCTGGGGGACAGTCTTCAGTGAGCAGTTCTTC
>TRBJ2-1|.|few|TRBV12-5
CASGSWRGSEQFF
TGTGCTAGTGGATCTTGGAGGGGTTCTGAGCAGTTCTTC
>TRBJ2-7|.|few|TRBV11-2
CASSLGTFSYEQYF
TGTGCCAGCAGTCTCGGGACGTTCTCCTACGAGCAGTACTTC
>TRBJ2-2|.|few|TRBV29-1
CSVGGGRTGELFF
TGCAGCGTTGGAGGGGGTCGCACCGGGGAGCTGTTTTTT
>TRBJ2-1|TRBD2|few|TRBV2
CASGGTSGYNEQFF
TGTGCCAGCGGGGGGACTAGCGGGTACAATGAGCAGTTCTTC
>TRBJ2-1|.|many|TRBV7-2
CASSLSGSDNEQFF
TGTGCCAGCAGCTTATCCGGGAGCGACAATGAGCAGTTCTTC
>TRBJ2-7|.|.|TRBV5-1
CASSSQTSGLVSYEQYF
TGCGCCAGCAGCTCCCAAACCTCGGGGCTAGTCTCCTACGAGCAGTACTTC
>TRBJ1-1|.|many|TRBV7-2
CATSLWQGVTEAFF
TGTGCCACCTCCCTGTGGCAGGGCGTCACTGAAGCTTTCTTT
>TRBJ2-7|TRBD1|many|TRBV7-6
CASSRAGTGGIDEQYF
TGTGCCAGCAGCCGGGCCGGGACAGGGGGCATAGACGAGCAGTACTTC
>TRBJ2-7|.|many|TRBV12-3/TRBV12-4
CASSFDSAGEQYF
TGTGCCAGCAGTTTCGACAGTGCGGGCGAGCAGTACTTC
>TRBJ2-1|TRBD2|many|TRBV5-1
CASSPGLASYNEQFF
TGCGCCAGCAGCCCGGGACTAGCGTCCTACAATGAGCAGTTCTTC
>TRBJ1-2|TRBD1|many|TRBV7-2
CASSTRDRGAVYGYTF
TGTGCCAGCAGCACACGGGACAGGGGCGCAGTCTATGGCTACACCTTC
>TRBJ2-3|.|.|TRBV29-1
CSVEEWSTDTQYF
TGCAGCGTTGAGGAGTGGAGCACAGATACGCAGTATTTT
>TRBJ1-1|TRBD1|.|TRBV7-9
CASSSQGAMNTEAFF
TGTGCCAGCAGCTCTCAGGGGGCAATGAACACTGAAGCTTTCTTT
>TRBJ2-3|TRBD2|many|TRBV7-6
CASSLAGGGQDTQYF
TGTGCCAGCAGCTTGGCCGGCGGGGGGCAAGATACGCAGTATTTT
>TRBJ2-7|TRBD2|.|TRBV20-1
CSARPLLVLAGAGEQYF
TGCAGTGCTCGTCCCCTATTGGTGCTAGCGGGAGCAGGTGAGCAGTACTTC
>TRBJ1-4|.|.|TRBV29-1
CSVEEGREKLFF
TGCAGCGTTGAAGAAGGGAGGGAAAAACTGTTTTTT
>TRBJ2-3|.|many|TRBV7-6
CASSLRGSSTDTQYF
TGTGCCAGCAGCTTAAGGGGCAGTAGCACAGATACGCAGTATTTT
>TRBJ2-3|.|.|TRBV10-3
CAISSPRAGAYTDTQYF
TGTGCCATCAGCAGCCCTCGGGCGGGGGCCTACACAGATACGCAGTATTTT
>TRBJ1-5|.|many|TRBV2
CASSIEGRIRANQPQHF
TGTGCCAGCAGCATTGAAGGTCGGATAAGGGCCAATCAGCCCCAGCATTTT
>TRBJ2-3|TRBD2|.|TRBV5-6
CASSLLYQRGTQYF
TGTGCCAGCAGCTTGCTTTACCAGCGGGGGACGCAGTATTTT
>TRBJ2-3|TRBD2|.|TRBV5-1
CASTWEGTTDTQYF
TGCGCCAGCACCTGGGAGGGGACCACAGATACGCAGTATTTT
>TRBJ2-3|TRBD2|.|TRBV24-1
CATRGTSGGGGTDTQYF
TGTGCCACCAGAGGGACTAGCGGGGGGGGGGGCACAGATACGCAGTATTTT